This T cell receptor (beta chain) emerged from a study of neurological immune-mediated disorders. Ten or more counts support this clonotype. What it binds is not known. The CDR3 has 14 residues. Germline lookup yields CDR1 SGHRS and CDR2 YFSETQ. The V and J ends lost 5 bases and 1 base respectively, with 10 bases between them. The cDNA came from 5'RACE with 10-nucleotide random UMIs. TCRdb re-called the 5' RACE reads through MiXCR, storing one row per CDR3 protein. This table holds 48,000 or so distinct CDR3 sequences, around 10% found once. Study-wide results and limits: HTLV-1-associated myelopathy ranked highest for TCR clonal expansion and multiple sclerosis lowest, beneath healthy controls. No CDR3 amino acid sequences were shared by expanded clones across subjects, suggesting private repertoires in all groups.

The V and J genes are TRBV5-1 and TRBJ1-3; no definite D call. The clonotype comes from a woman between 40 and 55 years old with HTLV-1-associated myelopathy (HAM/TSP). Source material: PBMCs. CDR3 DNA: TGCGCCAGCAGGAGGGAAAGTTCTGGAAACACCATATATTTT. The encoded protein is CASRRESSGNTIYF.